Listed below are T cell receptor beta chains from one sample, sequenced in a study of naive and memory T cell subsets. A single record per CDR3 protein comes from TCRdb applying MiXCR to the UMI-ligation and nested PCR reads. The data hold roughly 140,000 distinct CDR3 sequences, with about a sixth observed a single time. Input material: naive CD4+ T cells from blood. The source is a human donor in good health. CDR3s include the opening cysteine and the closing phenylalanine or tryptophan. The D gene is left open where the match is weak. The size of a clone is reported for some rows only, either as once, few or many, or as a class for expanded clones.

V gene,D gene,CDR3 length,J gene,clone size,CDR3 protein,CDR3 DNA
TRBV5-1,-,13,TRBJ1-2,-,CASSLLGPGGYTF,TGCGCCAGCAGCTTGCTGGGTCCCGGTGGCTACACCTTC
TRBV7-2,-,16,TRBJ2-7,-,CASSLVSAGMGYEQYF,TGTGCCAGCAGCTTAGTTTCCGCGGGCATGGGCTACGAGCAGTACTTC
TRBV5-1,TRBD2,18,TRBJ2-7,-,CASSPGLAGRPFPSEQYF,TGCGCCAGCAGCCCAGGACTAGCGGGACGCCCCTTCCCCAGCGAGCAGTACTTC
TRBV5-1,TRBD2,16,TRBJ2-7,-,CASSFGLATDPYEQYF,TGCGCCAGCAGCTTTGGACTAGCGACGGACCCCTACGAGCAGTACTTC
TRBV19,-,16,TRBJ2-2,few,CASSVPPDPNTGELFF,TGTGCCAGTAGTGTGCCCCCGGACCCGAACACCGGGGAGCTGTTTTTT
TRBV12-3/TRBV12-4,-,14,TRBJ1-3,few,CASRVGAPGNTIYF,TGTGCCAGCAGAGTGGGGGCGCCTGGAAACACCATATATTTT
TRBV29-1,TRBD1,14,TRBJ2-5,few,CSVQGTGSSETQYF,TGCAGCGTTCAAGGGACAGGGTCATCGGAGACCCAGTACTTC
TRBV20-1,-,15,TRBJ1-3,-,CSARVAEETGNTIYF,TGCAGTGCTAGGGTGGCGGAAGAAACTGGAAACACCATATATTTT
TRBV7-2,TRBD2,14,TRBJ2-5,few,CASSFSGRGETQYF,TGTGCCAGCAGCTTCAGCGGGAGGGGTGAGACCCAGTACTTC
TRBV6-2/TRBV6-3,-,12,TRBJ1-1,-,CATAQDSTEAFF,TGTGCCACGGCCCAGGACAGCACTGAAGCTTTCTTT
TRBV15,TRBD2,17,TRBJ2-7,few,CATSNGRLLAGAFEQYF,TGTGCCACCAGCAATGGGCGATTACTAGCGGGAGCATTCGAGCAGTACTTC
TRBV20-1,TRBD1,15,TRBJ2-7,few,CSARDSGTGVWEQYF,TGCAGTGCTAGAGATTCGGGGACAGGGGTGTGGGAGCAGTACTTC
TRBV24-1,TRBD1,16,TRBJ2-2,-,CATSDAGTGGTGELFF,TGTGCCACCAGTGATGCCGGGACAGGGGGCACCGGGGAGCTGTTTTTT
TRBV12-3/TRBV12-4,-,12,TRBJ1-2,-,CASSLALVGYTF,TGTGCCAGCAGTTTAGCGCTGGTTGGCTACACCTTC
TRBV2,TRBD2,14,TRBJ2-7,many,CASVLAPSSYEQYF,TGTGCCAGCGTACTAGCGCCAAGCTCCTACGAGCAGTACTTC
TRBV7-2,-,13,TRBJ2-5,many,CASSLRQMETQYF,TGTGCCAGCAGCTTAAGGCAAATGGAGACCCAGTACTTC
TRBV18,-,16,TRBJ1-5,many,CASSPPGGQGNQPQHF,TGTGCCAGCTCACCACCGGGAGGGCAGGGCAATCAGCCCCAGCATTTT
TRBV20-1,-,13,TRBJ2-5,few,CSAAERIQETQYF,TGCAGTGCCGCGGAAAGGATCCAAGAGACCCAGTACTTC
TRBV2,TRBD2,15,TRBJ2-1,-,CASKGQAGPNNEQFF,TGTGCCAGCAAAGGTCAAGCGGGACCCAACAATGAGCAGTTCTTC
TRBV5-1,-,14,TRBJ2-5,many,CASSLSLAQETQYF,TGCGCCAGCAGCTTGAGCCTAGCCCAAGAGACCCAGTACTTC
TRBV24-1,TRBD1,15,TRBJ2-2,once,CATSGLTGATGELFF,TGTGCCACCAGTGGCCTTACAGGGGCCACCGGGGAGCTGTTTTTT
TRBV20-1,TRBD2,19,TRBJ2-1,few,CSTYRPSGTSGSSYNEQFF,TGCAGTACCTATCGACCCTCCGGGACTAGCGGGAGCTCCTACAATGAGCAGTTCTTC
TRBV5-1,-,14,TRBJ1-4,-,CASSLGRAAEKLFF,TGCGCCAGCAGCTTGGGCAGGGCCGCGGAAAAACTGTTTTTT
TRBV5-1,TRBD1,14,TRBJ2-7,-,CASSSGQSSYEQYF,TGCGCCAGCAGCTCGGGACAGAGCTCCTACGAGCAGTACTTC
TRBV12-3/TRBV12-4,-,12,TRBJ2-3,many,CASSLFEDTQYF,TGTGCCAGCAGTTTGTTCGAAGATACGCAGTATTTT
TRBV6-6,-,14,TRBJ2-1,-,CASSGSSSYNEQFF,TGTGCCAGCAGCGGGAGTAGCTCCTACAATGAGCAGTTCTTC
TRBV12-3/TRBV12-4,-,14,TRBJ1-1,few,CASSPGHSNTEAFF,TGTGCCAGCAGCCCGGGACACTCGAACACTGAAGCTTTCTTT
TRBV27,TRBD1,12,TRBJ1-5,few,CASSHRGQPQHF,TGTGCCAGCAGCCACAGGGGGCAGCCCCAGCATTTT
TRBV11-3,-,14,TRBJ2-1,-,CASSLGAVYNEQFF,TGTGCCAGCAGCTTAGGGGCAGTTTACAATGAGCAGTTCTTC
TRBV6-5,-,14,TRBJ1-3,few,CASSQVRSGNTIYF,TGTGCCAGCAGTCAGGTTCGGTCTGGAAACACCATATATTTT
TRBV27,TRBD1,18,TRBJ2-3,-,CASRSYVGGQGGTDTQYF,TGTGCCAGCAGATCTTATGTGGGCGGACAGGGGGGCACAGATACGCAGTATTTT
TRBV10-3,-,14,TRBJ2-5,few,CAISLSGGQETQYF,TGTGCCATCAGTCTGTCCGGGGGCCAAGAGACCCAGTACTTC
TRBV5-1,-,14,TRBJ1-5,few,CASSLEGDAQPQHF,TGCGCCAGCAGCTTGGAGGGGGACGCCCAGCCCCAGCATTTT
TRBV28,-,14,TRBJ1-2,-,CASSLSRPAGGYTF,TGTGCCAGCAGTTTATCCAGGCCTGCGGGGGGCTACACCTTC
TRBV7-8,TRBD2,15,TRBJ2-3,-,CASSLAARETDTQYF,TGTGCCAGCAGCTTAGCCGCGCGGGAGACAGATACGCAGTATTTT
TRBV19,-,16,TRBJ2-1,-,CASRRRGTDSYNEQFF,TGTGCCAGTCGCCGTCGCGGCACGGACTCCTACAATGAGCAGTTCTTC
TRBV5-1,TRBD2,16,TRBJ2-5,many,CASSWTSVKYQETQYF,TGCGCCAGCAGCTGGACTAGCGTGAAATACCAAGAGACCCAGTACTTC
TRBV4-3,-,15,TRBJ2-3,few,CASSQDWVGADTQYF,TGCGCCAGCAGCCAAGATTGGGTAGGAGCAGATACGCAGTATTTT
TRBV30,-,16,TRBJ2-4,few,CACNNPPRGGEDIQYF,TGTGCCTGCAATAACCCCCCCCGGGGCGGGGAGGACATTCAGTACTTC
TRBV7-2,TRBD2,16,TRBJ2-1,-,CASSLDGASGYNEQFF,TGTGCCAGCAGCTTAGACGGAGCTAGCGGCTACAATGAGCAGTTCTTC
TRBV15,TRBD2,15,TRBJ2-1,few,CATSRGLATYNEQFF,TGTGCCACCAGCAGGGGACTAGCTACCTACAATGAGCAGTTCTTC
TRBV10-3,-,14,TRBJ2-7,-,CAISGSSVTYEQYF,TGTGCCATCAGTGGGTCTAGCGTCACCTACGAGCAGTACTTC
TRBV2,-,14,TRBJ2-3,few,CASRVGSRTDTQYF,TGTGCCAGCAGGGTCGGGAGTCGCACAGATACGCAGTATTTT
TRBV20-1,TRBD2,14,TRBJ2-1,few,CSVYGTSGDNEQFF,TGCAGTGTTTACGGGACTAGCGGGGACAATGAGCAGTTCTTC
TRBV9,TRBD2,16,TRBJ2-1,few,CASSGTAGSSYNEQFF,TGTGCCAGCAGCGGCACAGCGGGGAGCTCCTACAATGAGCAGTTCTTC
TRBV7-9,-,17,TRBJ2-5,few,CASSLINVGKYQETQYF,TGTGCCAGCAGCTTAATTAACGTCGGGAAGTACCAAGAGACCCAGTACTTC
TRBV12-3/TRBV12-4,-,14,TRBJ2-3,few,CASSFQGTTDTQYF,TGTGCCAGCAGTTTTCAGGGGACCACAGATACGCAGTATTTT
TRBV5-1,TRBD2,15,TRBJ2-2,few,CASSLSLAGEEELFF,TGCGCCAGCAGCTTGTCGCTAGCGGGAGAGGAGGAGCTGTTTTTT